This TCR beta chain is from a study of multiple sclerosis patients with progressive multifocal leukoencephalopathy. The length of the CDR3 is 14 residues. The trim removed 5 bases at V and 9 bases at J, leaving 9 bases unmatched. The V gene's germline CDR1 is SGHTA and CDR2 FQGNSA. Stated time point: time of PML onset. Sequencing was at survey level. Every PCR reaction included synthetic inline CDR3 controls for all V-J pairings. The table came from immunoSEQ multiplex PCR; TCRdb's copy has only in-frame clones and leaves some out. The sample lists roughly 30,000 clones; roughly 90% were seen once. The specimen comprised PBMCs, sampled from a patient treated with natalizumab. This receptor was taken from a woman aged 40 to 50 with progressive multifocal leukoencephalopathy. This rearrangement joins TRBV7-2 to TRBJ2-1; 8 bases are a match to TRBD1. The CDR3 nucleotides are TGTGCCAGCAGCCCAGACCAGGGGGCATCTGAGCAGTTCTTC. Translating it yields CASSPDQGASEQFF.